These 20 T cell receptor beta chains were sequenced from one sample in a study of blood T cell repertoires in COVID-19 (TCRdb year 2020). Library preparation was by the immunoSEQ multiplex PCR assay. Here the immuneACCESS table is served through TCRdb, limited to in-frame sequences with V and J called. Missing clones are a known gap in these copies; in checked studies unresolved V genes cover under half, and the rest lacks a known reason. Present in this sample are some 99,000 clones, approximately 80% of which were seen just once. The ten most abundant clones make up roughly 7% of the sample. The sequenced sample consisted of peripheral blood. Source of these receptors: a woman aged 45-65 years with acute or convalescent COVID-19.

The chain couples TRBV7-6 to TRBJ2-1; D unclear. The CDR3 consists of 11 residues. Germline lookup yields CDR1 SGHVS and CDR2 FNYEAQ. V gave up 3 bases and J gave up 8 bases, with 5 bases separating them. CDR3 residues: CASSFADEQFF. CDR3 nucleotide sequence: TGTGCCAGCAGCTTTGCGGATGAGCAGTTCTTC.

V gene TRBV19 combines with J gene TRBJ2-5; maybe TRBD2 (6 bases). V dropped 4 bases and J dropped 0 bases, with 18 bases sitting between them. The CDR3 is 17 amino acids. CDR1 and CDR2 from the germline V gene are LNHDA and SQIVND (reference sequence). In DNA form, the CDR3 reads TGTGCCAGTAGTACCCCCGGGGGTAGCAGAGACCAAGAGACCCAGTACTTC. Its protein is CASSTPGGSRDQETQYF.

This sequence joins TRBV6-5 and TRBJ2-2; no clear D. Germline CDR1 and CDR2: MNHEY and SVGAGI. V lost 6 bases and J lost 1, with 12 bases in between. CDR3 length: 15 amino acids. CDR3 residues: CASSPDIGNTGELFF. CDR3 DNA sequence: TGTGCCAGCAGCCCAGACATTGGGAACACCGGGGAGCTGTTTTTT.

The rearrangement joins TRBV25-1 to TRBJ1-4; TRBD1 agrees at 9 bases. CDR3 length: 15 residues. Germline V gene lookup returns CDR1 MGHDK and CDR2 SYGVNS. V dropped 2 bases and J dropped 7; count of bases not matched to a gene: 5. DNA for the CDR3: TGTGCCAGCAGTGAAATGGGGACAGGGACTGAAAAACTGTTTTTT. Residues: CASSEMGTGTEKLFF.

The CDR3 loop reads CASSMSGIGSPLHF. The CDR3 DNA reads as TGTGCCAGCAGTATGAGCGGGATCGGGTCACCCCTCCACTTT. The gene calls are TRBV6-5 and TRBJ1-6; no clear D. V lost 5 bases and J lost 10, with 15 bases in between. The CDR3 runs to 14 residues. Germline loops: CDR1 MNHEY, CDR2 SVGAGI.

The J gene is TRBJ1-1, the V gene TRBV5-1, with 8 bases fitting TRBD1. V dropped 4 bases and J dropped 4; count of bases not matched to a gene: 6. This CDR3 is built from 14 residues. Per the germline V gene, CDR1 is SGHRS and CDR2 is YFSETQ. CDR3 bases: TGCGCCAGCAGCCTACAGGGGGGGACCACTGAAGCTTTCTTT. This codes for CASSLQGGTTEAFF.

This rearrangement joins TRBV14 to TRBJ2-7; the match to TRBD1 covers 10 bases. The CDR3 spans 16 residues. Trimming removed 4 bases from V and 5 bases from J; junction bases left unmatched: 11. Germline CDR1 is SGHDN and CDR2 is FVKESK. The CDR3 loop reads CASSRLLGTGVHEQYF. The CDR3 coding sequence is TGTGCCAGCAGCCGCCTGCTAGGGACAGGGGTCCACGAGCAGTACTTC.

CDR3 protein: CASSPGLDGGELFF. The CDR3 nucleotides read TGTGCCAGCTCACCGGGGCTGGACGGCGGGGAGCTGTTTTTT. The rearrangement joins TRBV18 to TRBJ2-2, with a weak D call TRBD1 (5 bases). CDR3 size: 14 residues. V gave up 3 bases and J gave up 7 bases, with 12 bases separating them. Germline V gene sequence: CDR1 KGHSH, CDR2 LQKENI. Supplemented by reference TRBV18 and TRBJ2-2, the full variable domain reads NAGVMQNPRHLVRRRGQEARLRCSPMKGHSHVYWYRQLPEEGLKFMVYLQKENIIDESGMPKERFSAEFPKEGPSILRIQQVVRGDSAAYFCASSPGLDGGELFFGEGSRLTVL.

This clone was observed a few times. The V call is TRBV2, the J call TRBJ2-6; possibly TRBD1 for D (6 bases). CDR1 SNHLY and CDR2 FYNNEI come from the germline V gene. Trimming removed 6 bases from V and 0 bases from J, with 15 bases in between. This CDR3 contains 17 residues. For the CDR3, the DNA is TGTGCCAGCAGAACAGGGAAGGGTTACTCTGGGGCCAACGTCCTGACTTTC. It codes for CASRTGKGYSGANVLTF.

This chain joins TRBV30 and TRBJ1-3; D remains unclear. Trimming shortened V by 4 bases and J by 2 bases, and 12 bases separated the two germline ends. Germline V lookup: CDR1 GTSNPN, CDR2 SVGIG (reference sequence). The CDR3 consists of 14 residues. CDR3 sequence reads: CAWNAIGPGNTIYF. In DNA, the CDR3 is TGTGCCTGGAATGCGATCGGTCCTGGAAACACCATATATTTT.

V is TRBV3-1 (or the pseudogene TRBV3-2) and J is TRBJ2-7; D might be TRBD2 (5 bases). The CDR3 spans 14 residues. Germline CDR1 LGHDT, CDR2 YNNKEL (reference sequence). Trimming pared 4 bases from V and 0 bases from J, leaving 10 bases between. CDR3 DNA: TGTGCCAGCAGCCCCCCTGGGAGCTCCTACGAGCAGTACTTC. This translates into CASSPPGSSYEQYF.

The chain couples TRBV6-5 to TRBJ2-7; 9 bases are shared with TRBD2. Germline CDR1 reads MNHEY; CDR2 reads SVGAGI. V shed 6 bases and J 4 bases; nucleotides not matched to a gene: 7. The CDR3 runs to 14 residues. CDR3 in amino acids: CASRLLAGPYEQYF. The DNA for the CDR3 is TGTGCCAGCAGACTTCTAGCGGGGCCTTACGAGCAGTACTTC.

J is TRBJ2-1 and V is TRBV18; no clear D gene. V was clipped by 5 bases and J by 7 bases, with 18 bases between them. Germline lookup yields CDR1 KGHSH and CDR2 LQKENI. This CDR3 has 15 amino acids. CDR3 nucleotides: TGTGCCAGCTCATCTTCTGACCGGGTCGGGAATGAGCAGTTCTTC. Encoded protein: CASSSSDRVGNEQFF.

The gene calls are TRBV19 and TRBJ2-7, with 8 bases fitting TRBD1. The CDR3 contains 15 residues. Per the germline V gene, CDR1 is LNHDA and CDR2 is SQIVND (reference sequence). V dropped 6 bases and J dropped 2; count of bases not matched to a gene: 9. CDR3 residues: CASSRTGTGAYEQYF. The CDR3 DNA is TGTGCCAGTAGCCGGACCGGGACAGGAGCCTACGAGCAGTACTTC.

The chain recombines TRBV7-2 with TRBJ2-7, with D hard to call. This CDR3 spans 13 amino acids. Germline CDR1 is SGHTA and CDR2 is FQGNSA. The V and J ends lost 3 bases and 0 bases respectively, with 6 bases between them. The CDR3 sequence is CASSFQISYEQYF. CDR3 in DNA: TGTGCCAGCAGCTTCCAGATCTCCTACGAGCAGTACTTC.

CDR3 DNA sequence: TGTGCCAGCAGTCGACGGACAGGAGGAAAAACTGAAGCTTTCTTT. The encoded protein is CASSRRTGGKTEAFF. J is TRBJ1-1 and V is TRBV6-5; 7 positions match TRBD1. The CDR3 sequence is 15 residues long. Germline lookup yields CDR1 MNHEY and CDR2 SVGAGI. The trim removed 5 bases at V and 5 bases at J, leaving 11 bases unmatched.

This chain joins TRBV28 and TRBJ1-2; D possibly corresponds to TRBD1 (5 bases). This CDR3 has 14 amino acids. Germline CDR1 MDHEN, CDR2 SYDVKM. The V end lost 8 bases, the J end lost 3 bases, and 16 bases lay between the germline ends. CDR3 coding DNA: TGTGCCAGCTCATGGGCAGGGTTATACTATGGCTACACCTTC. The encoded protein is CASSWAGLYYGYTF.

This clone was seen a single time. CDR3 sequence reads: CAAALGGGETYEQYF. DNA of the CDR3: TGTGCCGCTGCGCTGGGAGGGGGGGAAACCTACGAGCAGTACTTC. The rearrangement links TRBV10-3 to TRBJ2-7, with D perhaps TRBD2 (7 bases). Germline CDR1 ENHRY, CDR2 SYGVKD. CDR3 length: 15 amino acids. V was shortened by 11 bases and J by 2 bases, with 22 bases between the two germline ends.

The chain employs TRBV12-5 and TRBJ1-4, with 8 bases that match TRBD1. The CDR3 is 15 amino acids. In germline, CDR1 is LGHNT, CDR2 FRNRAP. V lost 6 bases and J lost 8; bases outside the gene matches: 11. The DNA of the CDR3 is TGTGCTAGTGGACCCCAGCAGGGGGCTCGGGAAAAACTGTTTTTT. This encodes CASGPQQGAREKLFF.

The chain couples TRBV5-1 to TRBJ1-2, with 8 bases matching TRBD1. J gave up 2 bases and V 4 bases, and 4 bases lay outside the gene matches. In germline, CDR1 is SGHRS, CDR2 YFSETQ. This CDR3 comprises 14 residues. The CDR3 protein is CASSTGQENYGYTF. The CDR3 bases are TGCGCCAGCAGCACGGGACAGGAGAACTATGGCTACACCTTC.